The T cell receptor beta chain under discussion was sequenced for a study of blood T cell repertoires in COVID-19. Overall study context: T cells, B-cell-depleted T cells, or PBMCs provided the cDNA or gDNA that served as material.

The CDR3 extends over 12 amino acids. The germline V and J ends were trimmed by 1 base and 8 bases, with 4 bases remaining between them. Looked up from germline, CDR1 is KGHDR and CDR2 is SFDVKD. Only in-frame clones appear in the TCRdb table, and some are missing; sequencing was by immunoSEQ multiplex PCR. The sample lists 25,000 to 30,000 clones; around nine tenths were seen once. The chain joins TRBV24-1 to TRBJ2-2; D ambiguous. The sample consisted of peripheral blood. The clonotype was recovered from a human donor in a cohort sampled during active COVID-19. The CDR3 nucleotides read TGTGCCACCAGTGATTTCAGAGGGGAGCTGTTTTTT. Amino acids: CATSDFRGELFF.